The 32 T cell receptor beta chains below all came from one sample that was sequenced in a study of blood T cell repertoires in COVID-19. Using immunoSEQ multiplex PCR, the repertoire was profiled, and TCRdb retains in-frame clones only, with some absent. The table has 200,000 to 250,000 clones, around 85% seen once. Sequencing was done on a sample of PBMCs or T cells enriched from blood (not recorded which). Receptors were obtained from a woman in her thirties or forties with acute COVID-19.

The chain links TRBV3-1 (or the pseudogene TRBV3-2) to TRBJ2-5; D is perhaps TRBD1 (6 bases). The germline V gene encodes CDR1 LGHDT and CDR2 YNNKEL (reference sequence). The CDR3 totals 14 residues. Trimming removed 0 bases at V and 5 bases at J, with 10 bases between. The CDR3 reads CASSQDTGPETQYF. CDR3 DNA: TGTGCCAGCAGCCAAGATACAGGGCCTGAGACCCAGTACTTC.

J is TRBJ2-1 and V is TRBV24-1; 8 nucleotides match TRBD1. The CDR3 covers 16 residues. Germline V gene lookup returns CDR1 KGHDR and CDR2 SFDVKD. The V and J ends lost 2 bases and 4 bases, in that order; junction bases with no gene match: 6. Here the CDR3 reads CATSDSRTGPYNEQFF. The CDR3 DNA follows: TGTGCCACCAGTGATTCCCGGACAGGGCCTTACAATGAGCAGTTCTTC.

This clone is a singleton in its sample. The chain couples TRBV23-1 to TRBJ1-4; D is unclear. TRBV23-1 is annotated as an ORF whose role is uncertain. V dropped 1 base and J dropped 3 bases, with 18 bases sitting between them. The CDR3 covers 18 residues. The CDR3 protein is CASSQLVWAGWANEKLFF. CDR3 in DNA: TGCGCCAGCAGTCAATTGGTTTGGGCTGGGTGGGCTAATGAAAAACTGTTTTTT.

The chain joins TRBV30 to TRBJ1-2; 7 bases are a match to TRBD1. Unmatched junction bases numbered 7, after V lost 2 bases and J lost 7 bases. Germline V CDR1 and CDR2: GTSNPN, SVGIG (reference sequence). The CDR3 extends over 13 amino acids. The CDR3: CAWSPDRVSGYTF. The CDR3 DNA sequence: TGTGCCTGGAGTCCCGACAGGGTTAGTGGCTACACCTTC.

This sequence joins TRBV13 and TRBJ2-2; the D gene is possibly TRBD2 (6 bases). The CDR3 totals 17 residues. The ends were cut back, 7 bases at V and 13 bases at J, with 31 bases in the middle. Germline-derived CDR1 and CDR2 are PRHDT and FYEKMQ (reference sequence). The CDR3 region is CASTRKEGSLGSSTLFF. The DNA of the CDR3 is TGTGCCAGCACCCGGAAGGAGGGTTCTCTTGGTTCTTCTACGCTGTTTTTT. The entire variable domain, with the rest obtained from reference TRBV13 and TRBJ2-2, is as follows: AAGVIQSPRHLIKEKRETATLKCYPIPRHDTVYWYQQGPGQDPQFLISFYEKMQSDKGSIPDRFSAQQFSDYHSELNMSSLELGDSALYFCASTRKEGSLGSSTLFFGEGSRLTVL.

The V call is TRBV27, the J call TRBJ2-1; 15 nucleotides match TRBD2. This CDR3 has 18 amino acids. V shed 5 bases, J shed 8 bases, and the junction held 13 bases outside the gene matches. The germline gives CDR1 MNHEY, CDR2 SMNVEV (reference sequence). The CDR3 loop reads CASSTLGLAGGPRHEQFF. The CDR3 DNA reads TGTGCCAGCAGTACTTTAGGACTAGCGGGGGGGCCACGACATGAGCAGTTCTTC.

The chain joins TRBV27 to TRBJ1-4; D is perhaps TRBD1 (6 bases). Trimming pared 5 bases from V and 7 bases from J, leaving 14 bases between. This CDR3 spans 14 amino acids. Germline CDR1 MNHEY, CDR2 SMNVEV (reference sequence). In DNA form, the CDR3 reads TGTGCCAGCAGTACCAGGGGTAGGGGTGAAAAACTGTTTTTT. Translation gives CASSTRGRGEKLFF.

V gene TRBV6-2 or TRBV6-3 combines with J gene TRBJ1-5; no firm D call. This CDR3 has 15 amino acids. Germline-derived CDR1 and CDR2 are MNHEY and SVGEGT. With 3 bases removed from V and 1 base from J, the gap between germline ends came to 10 bases. Written as DNA, the CDR3 is TGTGCCAGCAGTTATAGTAAGAGGAGCAATCAGCCCCAGCATTTT. Protein sequence: CASSYSKRSNQPQHF.

This sequence joins TRBV5-1 and TRBJ2-2; unclear D gene. Germline CDR1 is SGHRS and CDR2 is YFSETQ. V gave up 3 bases and J gave up 6 bases, with 12 bases separating them. The CDR3 has 14 residues. CDR3 DNA: TGCGCCAGCAGCTCCAACGAGGCGTCCGGGGAGCTGTTTTTT. The encoded protein is CASSSNEASGELFF.

The CDR3 sequence: CASSREQGFSGEQFF. The CDR3 DNA follows: TGTGCCAGCAGCCGCGAACAGGGATTTTCGGGTGAGCAGTTCTTC. This chain joins TRBV5-5 and TRBJ2-1; D may be TRBD1 (6 bases). Germline V lookup: CDR1 SGHKS, CDR2 YYEKEE (reference sequence). The CDR3 consists of 15 residues. The V end lost 4 bases, the J end lost 9 bases, and 20 bases lay between the germline ends.

Here the CDR3 DNA reads TGCGCCAGCAGCCAAGATAACAGGGGATACCTACAAGCTAACTATGGCTACACCTTC. Translated, it gives CASSQDNRGYLQANYGYTF. The V and J genes are TRBV4-1 and TRBJ1-2; 7 nucleotides line up with TRBD1. The V and J ends lost 0 bases and 0 bases, in that order; junction bases with no gene match: 13. The CDR3 loop spans 19 amino acids. Germline assignment: CDR1 MGHRA and CDR2 YSYEKL.

The chain recombines TRBV7-3 with TRBJ1-6, with TRBD1 matching over 8 bases. Germline CDR1 SGHTA, CDR2 FQGTGA. This CDR3 has 13 amino acids. Trimming took 5 bases from V and 7 from J; bases not matched to a gene: 1. The CDR3 region has the DNA TGTGCCAGCAGCCGGGACAGGAATTCACCCCTCCACTTT. This encodes CASSRDRNSPLHF.

The V gene is TRBV20-1, the J gene TRBJ2-5; no definite D call. This CDR3 region has 11 residues. The V gene's germline CDR1 is DFQATT and CDR2 SNEGSKA (reference sequence). Trimming stripped 1 base from V and 5 bases from J, with 5 bases between. CDR3 sequence (DNA): TGCAGTGCTAGAGTTGCGGAGACCCAGTACTTC. Its translation is CSARVAETQYF.

The chain carries TRBV11-3 and TRBJ2-1, with a possible D match to TRBD1 (6 bases). Trimming took 1 base from V and 7 from J, leaving 14 bases between them. The CDR3 has 15 residues. Germline lookup yields CDR1 SGHNT and CDR2 YENEEA. The CDR3 DNA reads TGTGCCAGCAGCTTAGGGCAGGGGAAAATAAATGAGCAGTTCTTC. It yields the protein CASSLGQGKINEQFF.

This clone was detected only once. This chain links TRBV19 with TRBJ2-3, with D maybe TRBD2 (6 bases). The CDR3 loop spans 14 amino acids. The V end was cut by 5 bases, the J end by 0 bases, with 9 bases between. Germline values: CDR1 LNHDA, CDR2 SQIVND (reference sequence). The CDR3 is CASSGGTSTDTQYF. The CDR3 DNA is TGTGCCAGTAGTGGGGGGACTAGCACAGATACGCAGTATTTT. Full variable domain (outside the CDR3, taken from reference TRBV19 and TRBJ2-3): DGGITQSPKYLFRKEGQNVTLSCEQNLNHDAMYWYRQDPGQGLRLIYYSQIVNDFQKGDIAEGYSVSREKKESFPLTVTSAQKNPTAFYLCASSGGTSTDTQYFGPGTRLTVL.

This rearrangement joins TRBV5-1 to TRBJ2-1, with 9 bases aligning to TRBD2. V shed 3 bases and J 6 bases; nucleotides not matched to a gene: 10. CDR1 and CDR2 from the germline V gene are SGHRS and YFSETQ. The CDR3 is made up of 16 amino acids. Here the CDR3 DNA reads TGCGCCAGCAGCTACTCCGGGACTAGCATAGGCAATGAGCAGTTCTTC. It translates to CASSYSGTSIGNEQFF.

The chain links TRBV10-3 to TRBJ1-2; TRBD1 aligns across 9 bases. CDR3 length: 15 amino acids. Trimming at V came to 0 bases and at J to 7 bases, leaving 6 bases not matched to a gene. Germline lookup yields CDR1 ENHRY and CDR2 SYGVKD. The CDR3 loop is CAISESGQGHGGYTF. The CDR3 DNA reads as TGTGCCATCAGTGAGTCAGGACAGGGGCATGGTGGCTACACCTTC.

V gene TRBV2 combines with J gene TRBJ2-6; D is undetermined. CDR1 and CDR2 from the germline V gene are SNHLY and FYNNEI. V was shortened by 6 bases and J by 3 bases, with 3 bases between the two germline ends. This CDR3 region has 12 residues. Here the CDR3 DNA reads TGTGCCAGCAGGAGTGGGGCCAACGTCCTGACTTTC. Its protein product is CASRSGANVLTF.

V is TRBV14 and J is TRBJ2-5, with D possibly TRBD2 on 6 matching bases. The germline V gene has CDR1 SGHDN and CDR2 FVKESK. The CDR3 has 16 residues. V was pared by 4 bases and J by 4 bases, with 19 bases between. The CDR3 DNA is TGTGCCAGCAGCCCTCAAGCGGGCCCGAGGGCAGAGACCCAGTACTTC. Amino acids: CASSPQAGPRAETQYF.

V usage is TRBV19 and J usage is TRBJ1-4; D unclear. The V gene lost 2 bases and the J gene lost 8 bases, with 12 bases spanning the gap. This CDR3 has 14 residues. Germline V lookup: CDR1 LNHDA, CDR2 SQIVND (reference sequence). CDR3 sequence: CASSIMQTGEKLFF. The CDR3 nucleotides are TGTGCCAGTAGTATAATGCAGACGGGAGAAAAACTGTTTTTT. Filled out from reference TRBV19 and TRBJ1-4, the complete variable domain reads DGGITQSPKYLFRKEGQNVTLSCEQNLNHDAMYWYRQDPGQGLRLIYYSQIVNDFQKGDIAEGYSVSREKKESFPLTVTSAQKNPTAFYLCASSIMQTGEKLFFGSGTQLSVL.

The V gene is TRBV18, the J gene TRBJ2-7; 9 bases fit TRBD1. The CDR3 totals 15 residues. Germline trimming cut 6 bases from V and 2 bases from J; bases unmatched to any gene: 8. Germline V gives CDR1 KGHSH, CDR2 LQKENI. The CDR3 region has the DNA TGTGCCAGCTCTCCTCCCGGGACAGGGACCTACGAGCAGTACTTC. It specifies CASSPPGTGTYEQYF.

The chain links TRBV28 to TRBJ2-3; D may be TRBD2 (6 bases). The CDR3 length is 15 residues. Trimming removed 3 bases at V and 8 bases at J, with 18 bases between. CDR1 is MDHEN and CDR2 is SYDVKM in the germline V gene. The CDR3 here is CASSFSPPAGSTQYF. The CDR3 bases are TGTGCCAGCAGTTTTAGCCCCCCTGCGGGGTCTACGCAGTATTTT.

The chain uses TRBV27 and TRBJ1-3; a possible D gene is TRBD1 (5 bases). Trimming left V 9 bases short and J 5 bases short, with 23 bases between. The CDR3 sequence is 16 residues long. Germline CDR1 MNHEY, CDR2 SMNVEV (reference sequence). CDR3 in amino acids: CARRNRTLVNRNTIYF. The CDR3 coding sequence is TGTGCCAGACGAAACAGGACATTGGTTAATAGAAACACCATATATTTT.

The CDR3 here is CASARGTGTNTGELFF. CDR3 DNA sequence: TGTGCCAGCGCACGAGGGACAGGGACCAACACCGGGGAGCTGTTTTTT. This sequence joins TRBV24-1 and TRBJ2-2, with 9 bases lining up with TRBD1. The ends lost 11 bases at V and 2 bases at J; junction bases unmatched: 11. The CDR3 length is 16 residues. Germline CDR1 and CDR2: KGHDR and SFDVKD.

The chain employs TRBV18 and TRBJ1-2, with 9 bases aligning to TRBD1. The CDR3 totals 16 residues. V lost 6 bases to trimming and J lost 6 bases; unmatched junction nucleotides: 14. Germline V gene sequence: CDR1 KGHSH, CDR2 LQKENI. CDR3 loop: CASSTTPTQGANGYTF. The DNA of the CDR3 is TGTGCCAGCTCCACCACCCCTACACAGGGGGCGAATGGCTACACCTTC.

The chain joins TRBV5-1 to TRBJ1-1, with D maybe TRBD1 (5 bases). Germline CDR1 reads SGHRS; CDR2 reads YFSETQ. The CDR3 extends over 15 amino acids. Trimming removed 4 bases from V and 3 bases from J, with 16 bases in between. Here the CDR3 reads CASSGQRGGDTEAFF. CDR3 DNA: TGCGCCAGCAGCGGCCAGAGGGGAGGGGACACTGAAGCTTTCTTT.

The chain has TRBV9 and TRBJ2-3; 11 bases map to TRBD2. This CDR3 has 17 residues. The ends lost 3 bases at V and 5 bases at J; junction bases unmatched: 11. Germline CDR1 SGDLS, CDR2 YYNGEE. In DNA, the CDR3 is TGTGCCAGCAGCGCCCTAGCGGGAGGAACCTTTCAAGATACGCAGTATTTT. It translates to CASSALAGGTFQDTQYF.

This chain connects TRBV11-2 to TRBJ2-1, with D possibly matching TRBD2 (5 bases). The CDR3 consists of 15 residues. Germline CDR1 SGHAT, CDR2 FQNNGV. Trimming took off 4 bases at V and 1 base at J, with 11 bases between the two ends. CDR3 in amino acids: CASSSEGGSYNEQFF. In DNA form, the CDR3 reads TGTGCCAGCAGCTCCGAGGGCGGATCCTACAATGAGCAGTTCTTC.

The gene calls are TRBV10-3 and TRBJ2-3, with 8 bases identical to TRBD2. The J segment lost 2 bases and the V segment lost 2 bases, leaving 6 bases of the junction unmatched. The CDR3 runs to 16 residues. The germline gives CDR1 ENHRY, CDR2 SYGVKD. The CDR3 DNA is TGTGCCATCAGTGAGATGGGCGGGAGGTCCACAGATACGCAGTATTTT. It codes for CAISEMGGRSTDTQYF.

The V gene is TRBV29-1, the J gene TRBJ2-3; D gene ambiguous. CDR1 SQVTM and CDR2 ANQGSEA come from the germline V gene. The CDR3 is made up of 12 amino acids. The V end was cut by 3 bases, the J end by 1 base, with 5 bases between. The CDR3 region is CSVEKRTDTQYF. The CDR3 DNA follows: TGCAGCGTTGAGAAGCGCACAGATACGCAGTATTTT.

The rearrangement links TRBV4-1 to TRBJ2-5; D is perhaps TRBD2 (5 bases). The CDR3 runs 14 residues. V was shortened by 1 base and J by 2 bases, with 8 bases between the two germline ends. The V gene's germline CDR1 is MGHRA and CDR2 YSYEKL. The CDR3 region is CASSQVGEQETQYF. CDR3 nucleotide sequence: TGCGCCAGCAGCCAAGTCGGGGAACAAGAGACCCAGTACTTC.

V is TRBV6-2 or TRBV6-3 and J is TRBJ1-1; possibly TRBD1 for D (5 bases). Between the trimmed V and J ends, which lost 4 bases and 5 bases, there was a span of 14 bases. Germline V CDR1 and CDR2: MNHEY, SVGEGT. CDR3 length: 14 amino acids. CDR3 sequence (DNA): TGTGCCAGCAGTTCCTACTCTGGGGGGACTGAAGCTTTCTTT. It codes for CASSSYSGGTEAFF.